This T cell receptor (beta chain) originates from a study of T cells after yellow fever vaccination. Study-level results: CD4 and CD8 compartments shared a small share of clonotypes. Researchers report a weaker secondary response that nonetheless peaked faster, day 5 versus 15.

V was shortened by 8 bases and J by 0 bases, with 14 bases between the two germline ends. Germline-derived CDR1 and CDR2 are MNHEY and SMNVEV (reference sequence). This CDR3 is built from 14 residues. In the case of this clonotype: Its antigen is unknown.

TCRdb re-called the 5' RACE reads with MiXCR, one entry per CDR3 protein. This table has 120,000 or so distinct CDR3 sequences, 8.9% appearing once. The sequencing used CD8+ T cells sorted from PBMCs, collected on the day of the yellow fever booster vaccination. The clonotype comes from a man younger than 35 who received the YFV17D yellow fever vaccine. The chain carries TRBV27 and TRBJ2-7; D is ambiguous. CDR3 bases: TGTGCCAGCGGATCGAGAACGATCTCCTACGAGCAGTACTTC. This encodes CASGSRTISYEQYF.